Below, 14 T cell receptor beta chains from the same sample are listed, as sequenced in a study of shared clonotypes between healthy human individuals. Sequencing used immunoSEQ multiplex PCR; TCRdb keeps in-frame clones, though not all of them. The sample yields some 2,000,000 clones, approximately 95% seen once. The sample taken for sequencing was naive CD4+ T cells sorted from blood. Subset defined: CD45RA+ positively selected. These receptors all stem from a man aged 18 to 30 in good health.

This clone was seen only once. V usage is TRBV25-1 and J usage is TRBJ2-7; D is unclear. CDR1 MGHDK and CDR2 SYGVNS come from the germline V gene. This CDR3 is 13 amino acids long. Between the trimmed V and J ends, which lost 0 bases and 5 bases, there was a span of 8 bases. CDR3 sequence reads: CASSEYGSHEQYF. CDR3 DNA sequence: TGTGCCAGCAGTGAATATGGTAGCCACGAGCAGTACTTC.

The rearrangement links TRBV27 to TRBJ1-5; D uncertain. Germline V gene lookup returns CDR1 MNHEY and CDR2 SMNVEV (reference sequence). Trimming stripped 10 bases from V and 4 bases from J, with 14 bases between. This CDR3 has 13 amino acids. CDR3 DNA sequence: TGTGCCACCGCCGTCGGGCGGAATCAGCCCCAGCATTTT. Its protein is CATAVGRNQPQHF.

This rearrangement joins TRBV9 to TRBJ1-3, with 11 bases identical to TRBD1. Trimming took 3 bases from V and 0 from J; bases not matched to a gene: 8. CDR1 and CDR2 (germline): SGDLS, YYNGEE. The length of the CDR3 is 18 residues. In DNA, the CDR3 is TGTGCCAGCAGCGAGAGGGACAGGGGGACACTCTCTGGAAACACCATATATTTT. This encodes CASSERDRGTLSGNTIYF.

The chain couples TRBV5-1 to TRBJ1-3, with unresolved D. V lost 1 base to trimming and J lost 2 bases, with 13 bases between them. Per germline, CDR1 SGHRS and CDR2 YFSETQ. This CDR3 region has 16 residues. CDR3 residues: CASSLSSRSTGNTIYF. DNA for the CDR3: TGCGCCAGCAGCTTGTCGTCTAGGTCAACTGGAAACACCATATATTTT.

This rearrangement joins TRBV6-1 to TRBJ2-7, with D possibly TRBD2 on 5 matching bases. CDR3 length: 13 amino acids. Germline V gene data show CDR1 as MNHNS and CDR2 as SASEGT. Trimming cost V 4 bases and J 4 bases, with 11 bases left between them. CDR3 in DNA: TGTGCCAGCAGTGGGGAGATCCCTTACGAGCAGTACTTC. Amino acids: CASSGEIPYEQYF.

A single count supports this clone. This rearrangement joins TRBV30 to TRBJ2-2; D might be TRBD1 (6 bases). V lost 3 bases to trimming and J lost 1 base, with 9 bases between them. This CDR3 region has 14 residues. CDR1 and CDR2 (germline): GTSNPN, SVGIG (reference sequence). The CDR3 spells CAWSRTVNTGELFF. The CDR3 DNA follows: TGTGCCTGGAGCCGGACAGTGAACACCGGGGAGCTGTTTTTT.

V usage is TRBV6-1 and J usage is TRBJ1-6; D not certain. V was shortened by 6 bases and J by 4 bases, with 10 bases between the two germline ends. The CDR3 length is 14 residues. Germline V gene lookup returns CDR1 MNHNS and CDR2 SASEGT. As DNA, the CDR3 is TGTGCCAGCAGGGCCGGGCCATATAATTCACCCCTCCACTTT. Translation gives CASRAGPYNSPLHF.

Concerning this clone itself: The same CDR3 also results from other DNA sequences found in this sample. The V call is TRBV28, the J call TRBJ2-7; TRBD2 agrees at 10 bases. J was trimmed by 2 bases and V by 2 bases; bases with no gene match: 0. This CDR3 region has 14 residues. Germline lookup yields CDR1 MDHEN and CDR2 SYDVKM. This chain's CDR3 is CASSLTSGAYEQYF. The CDR3 DNA is TGTGCCAGCAGTTTAACTAGCGGGGCCTACGAGCAGTACTTC.

This rearrangement joins TRBV2 to TRBJ2-3, with D maybe TRBD1 (5 bases). The germline V and J ends were trimmed by 9 bases and 2 bases, with 9 bases remaining between them. CDR1 is SNHLY, CDR2 FYNNEI, per germline. This CDR3 region has 12 residues. The DNA of the CDR3 is TGTGCCAGTCACAGGACCACAGATACGCAGTATTTT. It is translated as CASHRTTDTQYF.

This rearrangement joins TRBV20-1 to TRBJ2-7; D unresolved. The V end was cut by 6 bases, the J end by 2 bases, with 5 bases between. The CDR3 extends over 10 amino acids. The germline CDR1 and CDR2 sequences are DFQATT and SNEGSKA (reference sequence). CDR3 protein: CSAKTYEQYF. DNA for the CDR3: TGCAGTGCGAAGACCTACGAGCAGTACTTC.

The chain employs TRBV21-1 and TRBJ2-7; no DNA check was done on the table's D call, TRBD1. TRBV21-1 constitutes a pseudogene. This CDR3 has 11 amino acids. The CDR3 bases are TGTGCCAGCAGCAGGCACTACGAGCAGTACTTC. This sequence encodes CASSRHYEQYF.

The rearrangement joins TRBV6-5 to TRBJ2-5; D uncertain. V lost 6 bases, J lost 2 bases, and 16 bases lay in between. The V gene's germline CDR1 is MNHEY and CDR2 SVGAGI. The CDR3 covers 15 residues. This CDR3 is CASSYRGVRQETQYF. The CDR3 nucleotides are TGTGCCAGCAGCTATCGCGGCGTAAGACAAGAGACCCAGTACTTC.

This rearrangement joins TRBV6-1 to TRBJ2-7, with 8 bases matching TRBD1. The ends lost 4 bases at V and 0 bases at J; junction bases unmatched: 8. Per the germline V gene, CDR1 is MNHNS and CDR2 is SASEGT. The CDR3 runs 16 residues. DNA of the CDR3: TGTGCCAGCAGTGCCCCAGGACAGGGCCACTCCTACGAGCAGTACTTC. This sequence encodes CASSAPGQGHSYEQYF.

The V gene is TRBV7-2, the J gene TRBJ1-1; the D gene is possibly TRBD1 (5 bases). The CDR3 is 15 amino acids. The V gene lost 5 bases and the J gene lost 0 bases, with 13 bases spanning the gap. Germline V gene data show CDR1 as SGHTA and CDR2 as FQGNSA. The CDR3 loop is CASSRTRVLNTEAFF. As DNA, the CDR3 is TGTGCCAGCAGCCGTACCAGGGTCTTGAACACTGAAGCTTTCTTT.